This TCR beta chain was captured in a study of CD8 T cells in Susac syndrome. Points from the study as a whole: Regarding the TCR sequencing and HLA analysis, the study admitted that a relatively small number of individuals were involved.

This clonotype was observed a few times. Its antigen is undetermined. CDR1 is SQVTM, CDR2 ANQGSEA, per germline. V gave up 7 bases and J gave up 7 bases; unmatched junction bases: 12. CDR3 length: 13 amino acids. Treatment-naive patients with stable or active relapsing-remitting disease were the multiple sclerosis controls. With random hexamers, 0.5 to 1 ug RNA was reverse transcribed. An immunoSEQ multiplex PCR amplified TCR beta CDR3 over 54 Vbeta and 13 Jbeta. Each CDR3 protein gets one entry after TCRdb re-called the immunoSEQ multiplex PCR reads with MiXCR. The sample has about 250,000 distinct CDR3 sequences, about 94% seen once.

This receptor was identified in a human donor with multiple sclerosis. The specimen sequenced was CD4+ T cells from PBMCs. The chain couples TRBV29-1 to TRBJ2-7, with TRBD1 identical over 8 bases. DNA for the CDR3: TGCAGCGCCGGACAGGGAACAACGGGGGAGCAGTACTTC. Translated: CSAGQGTTGEQYF.